This TCR beta chain was captured by sequencing in a study of blood T cell repertoires in COVID-19. The wider study: The United States, Italy and Spain supplied acute and convalescent COVID-19 samples.

The authors' processing: It was from reference gene primer amplification that nucleated cell counts were estimated. Libraries were prepared by immunoSEQ multiplex PCR; TCRdb keeps only in-frame clonotypes and omits some of them. V and J calls and clone size are given by that table; D and trimming were obtained from the DNA. The sample lists more than 85,000 clones, approximately 90% occurring once. CDR3 length: 15 residues. The rearrangement links TRBV1 to TRBJ2-1; the D call TRBD2 from the table was never checked on the DNA. TRBV1 is annotated as a pseudogene. Sequencing was carried out using peripheral blood. The sequence derives from a man between 60 and 70 years old with acute or convalescent COVID-19. CDR3 amino acids: CTSSQERESYNEQFF. CDR3 nucleotides: TGCACCAGCAGCCAAGAGCGGGAGTCCTACAATGAGCAGTTCTTC.